What follows is one T cell receptor (beta chain) and its context. Time point of the sample: pretreatment peripheral blood. These data are taken from a study of PD-L1 blockade in urothelial cancer. The overall study: Once treatment had started, blood was analyzed at 3 weeks (second dose) and again at 6 weeks.

Only in-frame clones appear in the TCRdb table, and some are missing; sequencing was by immunoSEQ multiplex PCR. The data hold over 30,000 clones, with 84% observed a single time. The CDR3 is made up of 15 amino acids. CDR1 is SGHRS, CDR2 YFSETQ, per germline. V shed 4 bases and J shed 5 bases, with 18 bases lying between them. The sample consisted of PBMCs, taken around atezolizumab (anti-PD-L1) treatment. The TCR sequence derives from a man aged 60-69 years with urothelial cancer. This chain connects TRBV5-1 to TRBJ1-1; perhaps TRBD1 as D (5 bases). Here the CDR3 reads CASSLMNGAQTEAFF. As DNA, the CDR3 is TGCGCCAGCAGCCTGATGAATGGGGCGCAAACTGAAGCTTTCTTT.